One sample yielded the 9 T cell receptor beta chains listed below, sequenced in a study of blood T cell repertoires in COVID-19. Assay used: immunoSEQ multiplex PCR; TCRdb lists only in-frame clones, some missing. The sample holds 150,000 to 200,000 clones, around 90% seen once. Sequencing was performed on peripheral blood. The receptors stem from a human donor in a cohort sampled during active COVID-19.

This clone has only one observation. This chain joins TRBV29-1 and TRBJ1-1, with 8 bases fitting TRBD1. Germline V gene lookup returns CDR1 SQVTM and CDR2 ANQGSEA. This CDR3 has 13 residues. Germline trimming cut 8 bases from V and 9 bases from J; bases unmatched to any gene: 14. CDR3 loop: CSPYSSDRGQAFF. Written as DNA, the CDR3 is TGCAGCCCCTATTCCAGCGACAGGGGACAAGCTTTCTTT. Variable domain in full (rest from reference TRBV29-1 and TRBJ1-1): SAVISQKPSRDICQRGTSLTIQCQVDSQVTMMFWYRQQPGQSLTLIATANQGSEATYESGFVIDKFPISRPNLTFSTLTVSNMSPEDSSIYLCSPYSSDRGQAFFGQGTRLTVV.

The rearrangement uses TRBV5-6 and TRBJ1-3, with unresolved D. The CDR3 has 15 residues. The germline V and J ends were trimmed by 3 bases and 0 bases, with 10 bases remaining between them. CDR1 and CDR2 from the germline V gene are SGHDT and YYEEEE. CDR3 bases: TGTGCCAGCAGCTCTACAGCAAGCTCTGGAAACACCATATATTTT. Amino acids: CASSSTASSGNTIYF.

This chain connects TRBV7-3 to TRBJ2-5; tentative D call: TRBD2 (5 bases). The CDR3 is 14 residues long. Germline assignment: CDR1 SGHTA and CDR2 FQGTGA. V lost 3 bases, J lost 8 bases, and 16 bases lay in between. The CDR3 protein is CASSFASRLDTQYF. DNA for the CDR3: TGTGCCAGCAGCTTTGCTAGCCGCCTTGATACCCAGTACTTC.

The rearrangement links TRBV6-5 to TRBJ1-6; no firm D call. The CDR3 spans 14 residues. V was trimmed by 2 bases and J by 11 bases, leaving 13 bases between them. Germline CDR1 is MNHEY and CDR2 is SVGAGI. The CDR3 DNA reads as TGTGCCAGCAGTTACACGGAAAGGAGCCCACCCCTCCACTTT. This gives the protein CASSYTERSPPLHF.

This chain uses TRBV10-3 with TRBJ2-2; TRBD2 matches 10 bases. The CDR3 totals 18 residues. With V trimmed by 0 bases and J by 2 bases, 6 bases remained unmatched. Germline CDR1 ENHRY, CDR2 SYGVKD. The CDR3 spells CAISESPSGGLNTGELFF. The CDR3 region has the DNA TGTGCCATCAGTGAGTCTCCTAGCGGGGGCCTCAACACCGGGGAGCTGTTTTTT.

J is TRBJ2-5 and V is TRBV3-1 (or the pseudogene TRBV3-2), with 8 bases identical to TRBD2. V gave up 0 bases and J gave up 1 base; unmatched junction bases: 7. Germline V lookup: CDR1 LGHDT, CDR2 YNNKEL (reference sequence). This CDR3 spans 17 amino acids. DNA of the CDR3: TGTGCCAGCAGCCAAGATTATGCGGGGGGTCCCCAAGAGACCCAGTACTTC. Its translation: CASSQDYAGGPQETQYF.

The chain has TRBV24-1 and TRBJ2-7; D might be TRBD1 (5 bases). CDR3 length equals 17 residues. Trimming cost V 6 bases and J 6 bases, with 26 bases left between them. CDR1 and CDR2 (germline): KGHDR, SFDVKD. CDR3 sequence reads: CATSQITGNYHPGEQYF. The CDR3 region has the DNA TGTGCCACCAGTCAAATTACAGGAAACTACCATCCGGGCGAGCAGTACTTC.

The rearrangement uses TRBV21-1 and TRBJ1-2; the table's D call, TRBD1, was not checked against the DNA. TRBV21-1 is noted as a pseudogene. CDR3 length: 15 residues. The CDR3 bases are TGTGCCAGCAGCTCCTTGGACAGGGACCTTTATGGCTACACCTTC. Amino acids: CASSSLDRDLYGYTF.

The chain recombines TRBV9 with TRBJ2-6; a weak D match, TRBD1 (5 bases). The V gene lost 1 base and the J gene lost 0 bases, with 11 bases spanning the gap. The CDR3 consists of 17 residues. Germline V gene sequence: CDR1 SGDLS, CDR2 YYNGEE. This CDR3 is CASSVTGPGSGANVLTF. CDR3 bases: TGTGCCAGCAGCGTAACAGGCCCCGGCTCTGGGGCCAACGTCCTGACTTTC.